The 27 T cell receptor beta chains listed next were all sequenced from one sample in a study of blood T cell repertoires in COVID-19 (dated by TCRdb to 2020 to 2022). The library relied on the immunoSEQ multiplex PCR assay. TCRdb mirrors the immuneACCESS table, restricted to in-frame sequences. Some clones are absent from its copies; in checked studies, under half trace to an unresolved V gene, and the reason for the others is unknown. In this sample the table shows roughly 190,000 clones, roughly 90% of which occur a single time. The ten largest clonotypes hold more than 2% of the sample. The sample consisted of PBMCs or T cells enriched from blood (not recorded which). The receptors shown here come from a woman in her thirties who had recovered from COVID-19.

The CDR3 is CASSLDLNTEAFF. In nucleotides, the CDR3 is TGTGCCAGCAGCTTGGACTTAAACACTGAAGCTTTCTTT. The chain combines TRBV5-4 with TRBJ1-1, with no clear D. CDR1 SGHNT and CDR2 YYREEE come from the germline V gene (reference sequence). V lost 0 bases and J lost 2, with 5 bases in between. This CDR3 spans 13 amino acids.

The rearrangement uses TRBV18 and TRBJ2-1; the match to TRBD2 covers 11 bases. The CDR3 is 15 amino acids. V shed 5 bases, J shed 6 bases, and the junction held 6 bases outside the gene matches. In germline, CDR1 is KGHSH, CDR2 LQKENI. This CDR3 reads CASSDTSGSVNEQFF. The CDR3 DNA reads TGTGCCAGCTCAGACACTAGCGGGAGTGTCAATGAGCAGTTCTTC.

In its sample, this clone was seen once. The chain couples TRBV3-1 (or the pseudogene TRBV3-2) to TRBJ2-7; possible D gene TRBD2, 6 bases. Per germline, CDR1 LGHDT and CDR2 YNNKEL (reference sequence). This CDR3 contains 17 residues. V was cut by 2 bases and J by 0 bases, with 17 bases left in between. CDR3 nucleotides: TGTGCCAGCAGCCAACCTGAGGAGGGGACGCACTCCTACGAGCAGTACTTC. Residues: CASSQPEEGTHSYEQYF.

In this sample, this clone turned up once. The rearrangement joins TRBV6-2 or TRBV6-3 to TRBJ2-7; D is perhaps TRBD1 (5 bases). The CDR3 runs 15 residues. The V end lost 0 bases, the J end lost 3 bases, and 12 bases lay between the germline ends. Germline V gene sequence: CDR1 MNHEY, CDR2 SVGEGT. CDR3 protein: CASSYSLRRDYEQYF. The CDR3 coding sequence is TGTGCCAGCAGTTACTCGCTGCGCAGGGACTACGAGCAGTACTTC.

The chain uses TRBV29-1 and TRBJ2-5; D is uncertain. The CDR3 is 12 amino acids. Trimming took 0 bases from V and 4 from J, leaving 6 bases between them. Germline loops: CDR1 SQVTM, CDR2 ANQGSEA. CDR3 in amino acids: CSVEEAVETQYF. In DNA form, the CDR3 reads TGCAGCGTTGAAGAGGCAGTAGAGACCCAGTACTTC.

This clone was counted a few times. This chain links TRBV6-2 or TRBV6-3 with TRBJ2-1; the D gene is possibly TRBD1 (7 bases). The V end lost 2 bases, the J end lost 7 bases, and 12 bases lay between the germline ends. CDR1 MNHEY and CDR2 SVGEGT come from the germline V gene. This CDR3 comprises 14 residues. CDR3 in DNA: TGTGCCAGCAGTTACGGCCCAGGGGGGAATGAGCAGTTCTTC. This sequence encodes CASSYGPGGNEQFF.

The rearrangement uses TRBV7-2 and TRBJ2-3; 9 bases line up with TRBD1. The CDR3 has 15 amino acids. V was clipped by 5 bases and J by 2 bases; unmatched bases: 5. Germline assignment: CDR1 SGHTA and CDR2 FQGNSA. CDR3 in amino acids: CASSRGTGHTDTQYF. The CDR3, as DNA: TGTGCCAGCAGCCGGGGGACAGGGCACACAGATACGCAGTATTTT.

The V call is TRBV18, the J call TRBJ2-7; D perhaps matches TRBD1 (6 bases). This CDR3 spans 13 amino acids. Germline V gene sequence: CDR1 KGHSH, CDR2 LQKENI. The ends were cut back, 4 bases at V and 1 base at J, with 8 bases in the middle. CDR3 amino acids: CASSRQDSYEQYF. The CDR3 bases are TGTGCCAGCTCACGACAGGATTCCTACGAGCAGTACTTC. Looking up the rest from reference TRBV18 and TRBJ2-7 gives the full variable domain: NAGVMQNPRHLVRRRGQEARLRCSPMKGHSHVYWYRQLPEEGLKFMVYLQKENIIDESGMPKERFSAEFPKEGPSILRIQQVVRGDSAAYFCASSRQDSYEQYFGPGTRLTVT.

The chain couples TRBV10-3 to TRBJ2-3, with 7 bases identical to TRBD1. J gave up 1 base and V 10 bases, and 5 bases lay outside the gene matches. The CDR3 is 13 residues long. Germline V CDR1 and CDR2: ENHRY, SYGVKD. The CDR3: CATSGQGTDTQYF. The DNA of the CDR3 is TGTGCCACCTCCGGACAGGGCACAGATACGCAGTATTTT.

The CDR3 loop reads CASSSGLAGVRTGELFF. DNA for the CDR3: TGTGCCAGCAGCTCGGGACTAGCGGGAGTTCGGACCGGGGAGCTGTTTTTT. The chain employs TRBV13 and TRBJ2-2, with 14 positions matching TRBD2. The CDR3 sequence is 17 residues long. Germline CDR1 and CDR2: PRHDT and FYEKMQ (reference sequence). J was trimmed by 5 bases and V by 4 bases; bases with no gene match: 6.

V is TRBV18 and J is TRBJ1-4; a possible D gene is TRBD1 (6 bases). Trimming stripped 5 bases from V and 4 bases from J, with 17 bases between. The CDR3 contains 16 residues. CDR1 is KGHSH and CDR2 is LQKENI in the germline V gene. CDR3 sequence: CASSWALGTSNEKLFF. The CDR3 nucleotides read TGTGCCAGCTCATGGGCTCTCGGGACAAGTAATGAAAAACTGTTTTTT.

The V call is TRBV21-1, the J call TRBJ1-3; the DNA was not used to check the table's D call, TRBD1. TRBV21-1 is termed a pseudogene. The CDR3 length is 17 residues. The CDR3 sequence is CASSNRGTGLWRNTIYF. The DNA of the CDR3 is TGTGCCAGCAGCAATAGAGGGACAGGACTCTGGAGAAACACCATATATTTT.

V and J are TRBV7-8 and TRBJ1-2; 8 bases are shared with TRBD1. The V gene's germline CDR1 is SGHVS and CDR2 FQNEAQ. This CDR3 has 14 amino acids. The ends lost 5 bases at V and 5 bases at J; junction bases unmatched: 7. The CDR3 DNA is TGTGCCAGCAGCCCAGGACAGGGAGGTTATGGCTACACCTTC. The encoded protein is CASSPGQGGYGYTF. The full variable domain, rest sourced from reference TRBV7-8 and TRBJ1-2, is GAGVSQSPRYKVAKRGQDVALRCDPISGHVSLFWYQQALGQGPEFLTYFQNEAQLDKSGLPSDRFFAERPEGSVSTLKIQRTQQEDSAVYLCASSPGQGGYGYTFGSGTRLTVV.

The chain couples TRBV5-4 to TRBJ2-3; D gene uncertain. This CDR3 is 18 amino acids long. Trimming cost V 4 bases and J 0 bases, with 21 bases left between them. Germline CDR1 SGHNT, CDR2 YYREEE (reference sequence). The chain's CDR3 is CASSLPTSFSASTDTQYF. The DNA for the CDR3 is TGTGCCAGCAGCCTTCCTACCTCTTTTTCCGCTAGCACAGATACGCAGTATTTT. Variable domain in full (rest from reference TRBV5-4 and TRBJ2-3): ETGVTQSPTHLIKTRGQQVTLRCSSQSGHNTVSWYQQALGQGPQFIFQYYREEENGRGNFPPRFSGLQFPNYSSELNVNALELDDSALYLCASSLPTSFSASTDTQYFGPGTRLTVL.

This sequence joins TRBV27 and TRBJ2-3; TRBD2 agrees at 14 bases. CDR1 is MNHEY and CDR2 is SMNVEV in the germline V gene (reference sequence). V lost 5 bases and J lost 1; bases outside the gene matches: 11. CDR3 length: 19 amino acids. The CDR3: CASSPGLAGGRDGTDTQYF. CDR3 in DNA: TGTGCCAGCAGTCCCGGACTAGCGGGAGGTCGAGACGGCACAGATACGCAGTATTTT.

In this sample, this clone turned up a few times. The genes are TRBV7-8 and TRBJ1-5; D call uncertain. Trimming stripped 3 bases from V and 6 bases from J, with 9 bases between. In germline, CDR1 is SGHVS, CDR2 FQNEAQ. The length of the CDR3 is 13 residues. CDR3: CASSLQEAQPQHF. CDR3 in DNA: TGTGCCAGCAGCTTGCAGGAGGCTCAGCCCCAGCATTTT.

The V call is TRBV19, the J call TRBJ1-2; TRBD1 might be the D (5 bases). The CDR3 totals 14 residues. V dropped 5 bases and J dropped 4 bases, with 14 bases sitting between them. Germline loops: CDR1 LNHDA, CDR2 SQIVND (reference sequence). CDR3 protein: CASSATGTSYGYTF. The CDR3, as DNA: TGTGCCAGTAGTGCAACCGGGACTTCCTATGGCTACACCTTC.

This chain connects TRBV10-3 to TRBJ1-1, with unresolved D. Germline V gene lookup returns CDR1 ENHRY and CDR2 SYGVKD. The CDR3 totals 15 residues. Trimming removed 3 bases at V and 4 bases at J, with 15 bases between. This CDR3 reads CAISDTSGGPTEAFF. In DNA form, the CDR3 reads TGTGCCATCAGTGATACTTCCGGAGGTCCCACTGAAGCTTTCTTT.

Concerning this clone: One end of the junction varies from germline; a read error may be responsible. The chain recombines TRBV5-6 with TRBJ2-7; D unclear. This CDR3 contains 15 residues. The germline gives CDR1 SGHDT, CDR2 YYEEEE. The CDR3 DNA reads as TGTGCCAGCAGCTTGGGGGCAGCCCGTTCCTCCGAGCAGTACTTC. Translation: CASSLGAARSSEQYF. The entire variable domain, with the rest obtained from reference TRBV5-6 and TRBJ2-7, is as follows: DAGVTQSPTHLIKTRGQQVTLRCSPKSGHDTVSWYQQALGQGPQFIFQYYEEEERQRGNFPDRFSGHQFPNYSSELNVNALLLGDSALYLCASSLGAARSSEQYFGPGTRLTVT.

This clone was counted once. This chain uses TRBV10-3 with TRBJ2-1; 7 nucleotides match TRBD1. This CDR3 is built from 14 residues. The trim removed 7 bases at V and 1 base at J, leaving 4 bases unmatched. Germline V gene lookup returns CDR1 ENHRY and CDR2 SYGVKD. The CDR3 protein is CAINPGGSYNEQFF. DNA of the CDR3: TGTGCCATCAATCCAGGGGGATCCTACAATGAGCAGTTCTTC.

This clone appeared a few times. This chain uses TRBV25-1 with TRBJ2-1; 9 bases agree with TRBD2. This CDR3 has 14 residues. Trimming removed 6 bases from V and 0 bases from J; junction bases left unmatched: 0. In germline, CDR1 is MGHDK, CDR2 SYGVNS. CDR3 amino acids: CASRLAGSYNEQFF. CDR3 DNA: TGTGCCAGCAGACTAGCGGGCTCCTACAATGAGCAGTTCTTC. The whole variable domain, remainder taken from reference TRBV25-1 and TRBJ2-1, is EADIYQTPRYLVIGTGKKITLECSQTMGHDKMYWYQQDPGMELHLIHYSYGVNSTEKGDLSSESTVSRIRTEHFPLTLESARPSHTSQYLCASRLAGSYNEQFFGPGTRLTVL.

The genes are TRBV10-3 and TRBJ1-6, with D perhaps matching TRBD1 (6 bases). Germline values: CDR1 ENHRY, CDR2 SYGVKD. V lost 2 bases and J 8 bases, leaving 7 bases between the germline ends. The CDR3 covers 13 residues. The CDR3 DNA follows: TGTGCCATCAGTGAGGCAGGGGATTCACCCCTCCACTTT. This encodes CAISEAGDSPLHF.

This clone was picked up one time. V and J are TRBV11-3 and TRBJ2-5, with D possibly matching TRBD1 (6 bases). V was trimmed by 4 bases and J by 4 bases, leaving 10 bases between them. Per germline, CDR1 SGHNT and CDR2 YENEEA. The CDR3 consists of 13 residues. This chain's CDR3 is CASSWGPGETQYF. CDR3 bases: TGTGCCAGCAGCTGGGGGCCGGGAGAGACCCAGTACTTC.

This clone has only a few counts. This rearrangement joins TRBV11-2 to TRBJ2-3; D perhaps matches TRBD1 (6 bases). Germline CDR1 reads SGHAT; CDR2 reads FQNNGV. V shed 7 bases and J shed 1 base, with 15 bases lying between them. The CDR3 runs 15 residues. DNA for the CDR3: TGTGCCAGCATCGACAGGAGGAGAGGCACAGATACGCAGTATTTT. Residues: CASIDRRRGTDTQYF.

The CDR3 region is CVGAGGTDTQYF. In nucleotides, the CDR3 is TGTGTTGGCGCGGGAGGGACAGATACGCAGTATTTT. The gene calls are TRBV7-9 and TRBJ2-3, with 9 bases fitting TRBD2. Germline V gene data show CDR1 as SEHNR and CDR2 as FQNEAQ (reference sequence). The CDR3 is made up of 12 amino acids.

The chain is built from TRBV5-1 and TRBJ2-4; perhaps TRBD1 as D (6 bases). Per the germline V gene, CDR1 is SGHRS and CDR2 is YFSETQ. Deletions cut 4 bases from V and 8 bases from J, with 19 bases between. The CDR3 runs to 15 residues. Here the CDR3 DNA reads TGCGCCAGCAGCGCCCCGGACAGCCAAGGGGACATTCAGTACTTC. Protein product: CASSAPDSQGDIQYF. Complete variable domain (other parts from reference TRBV5-1 and TRBJ2-4): KAGVTQTPRYLIKTRGQQVTLSCSPISGHRSVSWYQQTPGQGLQFLFEYFSETQRNKGNFPGRFSGRQFSNSRSEMNVSTLELGDSALYLCASSAPDSQGDIQYFGAGTRLSVL.

The chain is built from TRBV7-9 and TRBJ1-5; 9 nucleotides line up with TRBD1. The V gene's germline CDR1 is SEHNR and CDR2 FQNEAQ (reference sequence). The CDR3 is 14 amino acids. V trimming: 4 bases; J trimming: 4 bases; junction bases outside the gene matches: 2. This CDR3 is CASSSGTGNQPQHF. CDR3 nucleotide sequence: TGTGCCAGCAGCTCCGGGACAGGGAATCAGCCCCAGCATTTT. Based on the CDR3 plus reference TRBV7-9 and TRBJ1-5, the full variable domain is DTGVSQNPRHKITKRGQNVTFRCDPISEHNRLYWYRQTLGQGPEFLTYFQNEAQLEKSRLLSDRFSAERPKGSFSTLEIQRTEQGDSAMYLCASSSGTGNQPQHFGDGTRLSIL.